This entry lists 28 T cell receptor beta chains sequenced from one sample in a study of CD8+ T cells in alopecia areata. Extraction of RNA preceded its reverse transcription into cDNA, which served as the sequencing template. Method: immunoSEQ multiplex PCR; TCRdb's copy keeps in-frame clones and lacks some. Of 200,000 to 250,000 clones listed, about three fifths were seen once; the top ten hold around 0.44%. The sequencing here drew on CD4+ T cells sorted from blood, taken at week 0. These receptors originate from a human donor with alopecia areata.

This clone was observed a few times. The genes are TRBV15 and TRBJ2-7; 9 bases match TRBD1. V lost 1 base, J lost 5 bases, and 6 bases stayed unmatched. This CDR3 region has 15 residues. In germline, CDR1 is LNHNV, CDR2 YYDKDF (reference sequence). CDR3 sequence reads: CATSRVGTGKDEQYF. CDR3 nucleotide sequence: TGTGCCACCAGCAGAGTTGGGACAGGGAAAGACGAGCAGTACTTC.

The rearrangement uses TRBV19 and TRBJ2-7; D might be TRBD1 (6 bases). The CDR3 runs 13 residues. The ends were cut back, 5 bases at V and 2 bases at J, with 10 bases in the middle. Germline CDR1 reads LNHDA; CDR2 reads SQIVND (reference sequence). For the CDR3, the DNA is TGTGCCAGTAGTGAAACAGGGACCTACGAGCAGTACTTC. It yields the protein CASSETGTYEQYF.

The rearrangement uses TRBV19 and TRBJ2-1, with a possible D match to TRBD2 (6 bases). CDR1 LNHDA and CDR2 SQIVND come from the germline V gene (reference sequence). This CDR3 region has 14 residues. Trimming removed 3 bases at V and 4 bases at J, with 10 bases between. CDR3 bases: TGTGCCAGTAGTATCGGGGACTTTTACAATGAGCAGTTCTTC. This encodes CASSIGDFYNEQFF.

V is TRBV4-1 and J is TRBJ2-7; D possibly uses TRBD1 or TRBD2 (6 bases each). The CDR3 has 20 amino acids. With 0 bases removed from V and 5 bases from J, the gap between germline ends came to 29 bases. CDR1 is MGHRA, CDR2 YSYEKL, per germline. This chain's CDR3 is CASSQEGKRYTAGASDEQYF. CDR3 bases: TGCGCCAGCAGCCAAGAAGGAAAAAGGTATACGGCAGGGGCTAGCGACGAGCAGTACTTC.

This clone has more than one count but fewer than ten. The genes are TRBV5-1 and TRBJ2-5; 7 nucleotides line up with TRBD2. CDR3 size: 13 residues. V lost 6 bases and J lost 0; bases outside the gene matches: 2. Germline CDR1 and CDR2: SGHRS and YFSETQ. The CDR3 DNA reads as TGCGCCAGCAAGCGGGGAAACCAAGAGACCCAGTACTTC. This codes for CASKRGNQETQYF. The full variable domain, with the rest looked up from reference TRBV5-1 and TRBJ2-5, is KAGVTQTPRYLIKTRGQQVTLSCSPISGHRSVSWYQQTPGQGLQFLFEYFSETQRNKGNFPGRFSGRQFSNSRSEMNVSTLELGDSALYLCASKRGNQETQYFGPGTRLLVL.

CDR3 nucleotide sequence: TGTGCCAGCAGCGTAGCTGGCAGGGGAGGCACTGAAGCTTTCTTT. Its protein product is CASSVAGRGGTEAFF. The chain links TRBV9 to TRBJ1-1, with D possibly being TRBD1 (6 bases). Trimming took 0 bases from V and 4 from J, leaving 13 bases between them. The CDR3 has 15 residues. Germline V gene sequence: CDR1 SGDLS, CDR2 YYNGEE.

This chain links TRBV9 with TRBJ2-3; a possible D gene is TRBD2 (6 bases). CDR3 size: 14 residues. From germline, CDR1 is SGDLS and CDR2 YYNGEE. Deletions cut 4 bases from V and 3 bases from J, with 12 bases between. CDR3 region: CASSPDLATDTQYF. CDR3 nucleotides: TGTGCCAGCAGCCCGGATCTAGCGACAGATACGCAGTATTTT.

This clone was counted only a few times. The chain couples TRBV30 to TRBJ1-2; 11 bases are a match to TRBD1. This CDR3 has 16 amino acids. Trimming cost V 7 bases and J 8 bases; bases outside gene matches: 18. Germline V gene data show CDR1 as GTSNPN and CDR2 as SVGIG (reference sequence). CDR3: CASQARTGGDGSGYTF. In DNA, the CDR3 is TGTGCCTCACAGGCAAGGACAGGGGGCGATGGGAGCGGCTACACCTTC.

CDR3 residues: CASSHGVVVSYNEQFF. The CDR3 DNA sequence: TGCGCCAGCAGCCACGGCGTCGTCGTTTCCTACAATGAGCAGTTCTTC. This chain joins TRBV4-1 and TRBJ2-1, with unresolved D. Germline CDR1 and CDR2: MGHRA and YSYEKL. This CDR3 is built from 16 residues. V was shortened by 3 bases and J by 1 base, with 13 bases between the two germline ends.

The V call is TRBV29-1, the J call TRBJ2-7; 10 nucleotides match TRBD2. This CDR3 comprises 15 residues. The germline gives CDR1 SQVTM, CDR2 ANQGSEA. Trimming took 8 bases from V and 7 from J; bases not matched to a gene: 17. For the CDR3, the DNA is TGCAGCTCCGCGGGCCGTCTAGCGGGAGCCTGGGAGCAGTACTTC. It encodes CSSAGRLAGAWEQYF.

There are a few counts of this clone. This rearrangement joins TRBV7-9 to TRBJ2-7, with TRBD1 as a possible D gene (6 bases). Trimming left V 6 bases short and J 2 bases short, with 8 bases between. The CDR3 is made up of 12 amino acids. CDR1 and CDR2 (germline): SEHNR, FQNEAQ (reference sequence). CDR3 nucleotide sequence: TGTGCCAGCAGGAGGGACACCTACGAGCAGTACTTC. This gives the protein CASRRDTYEQYF.

The CDR3: CSVQRAVNYNEQFF. The CDR3 DNA sequence: TGCAGCGTGCAGCGGGCTGTAAACTACAATGAGCAGTTCTTC. The V gene is TRBV29-1, the J gene TRBJ2-1; a possible D gene is TRBD2 (6 bases). Germline lookup yields CDR1 SQVTM and CDR2 ANQGSEA. The CDR3 sequence is 14 residues long. The ends were cut back, 6 bases at V and 3 bases at J, with 15 bases in the middle.

The chain has TRBV30 and TRBJ1-2; 9 bases are shared with TRBD1. Trimming cost V 1 base and J 2 bases; bases outside gene matches: 5. Germline V gene data show CDR1 as GTSNPN and CDR2 as SVGIG (reference sequence). This CDR3 has 15 residues. CDR3 DNA: TGTGCCTGGAGTGCACCGGGACAGGGAAACTATGGCTACACCTTC. Translated: CAWSAPGQGNYGYTF.

This clone was observed a few times. This rearrangement joins TRBV10-3 to TRBJ1-1; the D is unclear. Germline CDR1 ENHRY, CDR2 SYGVKD. This CDR3 region has 13 residues. V gave up 2 bases and J gave up 3 bases, with 7 bases separating them. In nucleotides, the CDR3 is TGTGCCATCAGTGAGGCTCGCGACACTGAAGCTTTCTTT. Protein: CAISEARDTEAFF.

On this clone: Other DNA sequences from this sample encode an identical CDR3 as well. This CDR3 is CAWSVSVRDTEAFF. The CDR3 nucleotides read TGTGCCTGGAGTGTATCGGTCAGGGACACTGAAGCTTTCTTT. This chain connects TRBV30 to TRBJ1-1, with a weak D call TRBD1 (5 bases). Germline loops: CDR1 GTSNPN, CDR2 SVGIG (reference sequence). The CDR3 extends over 14 amino acids. V was trimmed by 0 bases and J by 3 bases, leaving 11 bases between them.

This clone was detected only a few times. V usage is TRBV12-5 and J usage is TRBJ1-2; the match to TRBD1 covers 7 bases. Germline trimming cut 2 bases from V and 8 bases from J; bases unmatched to any gene: 2. Germline V lookup: CDR1 LGHNT, CDR2 FRNRAP. The CDR3 runs to 12 residues. Here the CDR3 DNA reads TGTGCTAGTGGTTTGTTAGGGGGCGGCTACACCTTC. Translating it yields CASGLLGGGYTF. Looking up the rest from reference TRBV12-5 and TRBJ1-2 gives the full variable domain: DARVTQTPRHKVTEMGQEVTMRCQPILGHNTVFWYRQTMMQGLELLAYFRNRAPLDDSGMPKDRFSAEMPDATLATLKIQPSEPRDSAVYFCASGLLGGGYTFGSGTRLTVV.

This rearrangement joins TRBV11-2 to TRBJ2-3, with 11 bases that match TRBD2. CDR1 SGHAT and CDR2 FQNNGV come from the germline V gene. The CDR3 spans 16 residues. With 5 bases clipped from V and 0 bases from J, the junction kept 4 bases outside the gene matches. CDR3 bases: TGTGCCAGCAGCCCGACTAGCGGGGCTAGCACAGATACGCAGTATTTT. This sequence encodes CASSPTSGASTDTQYF.

The chain recombines TRBV2 with TRBJ1-1; a possible D gene is TRBD1 (6 bases). This CDR3 has 16 residues. The V gene's germline CDR1 is SNHLY and CDR2 FYNNEI. The V end was cut by 8 bases, the J end by 4 bases, with 23 bases between. The CDR3 is CASRKPIGGEVTEAFF. In DNA, the CDR3 is TGTGCCAGCCGGAAACCAATAGGGGGGGAGGTCACTGAAGCTTTCTTT.

This clone was picked up a small number of times. Other DNA variants within this sample encode the same CDR3. V gene TRBV29-1 combines with J gene TRBJ1-1, with 8 positions matching TRBD1. This CDR3 has 13 amino acids. Trimming cost V 6 bases and J 5 bases; bases outside gene matches: 8. Germline CDR1 SQVTM, CDR2 ANQGSEA. DNA of the CDR3: TGCAGCGTGTCTGACAGGGGTGGGACTGAAGCTTTCTTT. Translating it yields CSVSDRGGTEAFF.

The rearrangement joins TRBV9 to TRBJ2-7, with 9 bases aligning to TRBD2. The CDR3 loop spans 15 amino acids. V lost 4 bases to trimming and J lost 2 bases; unmatched junction nucleotides: 7. CDR1 and CDR2 from the germline V gene are SGDLS and YYNGEE. The CDR3 DNA is TGTGCCAGCAGCCCCCCCGTAGCGGGGGCCTACGAGCAGTACTTC. Translation gives CASSPPVAGAYEQYF.

This clone was found a few times. The chain employs TRBV6-5 and TRBJ2-1, with 10 bases fitting TRBD2. V shed 2 bases, J shed 2 bases, and the junction held 3 bases outside the gene matches. The CDR3 has 16 amino acids. In germline, CDR1 is MNHEY, CDR2 SVGAGI. The CDR3 loop reads CASSYSSGRTYNEQFF. CDR3 in DNA: TGTGCCAGCAGTTACAGTAGCGGGAGGACCTACAATGAGCAGTTCTTC.

The chain links TRBV2 to TRBJ1-6; D gene uncertain. V lost 2 bases and J lost 4, with 9 bases in between. Germline loops: CDR1 SNHLY, CDR2 FYNNEI. The CDR3 spans 15 residues. In DNA, the CDR3 is TGTGCCAGCAGTGAAACCCAGCCGTATAATTCACCCCTCCACTTT. Amino acid sequence: CASSETQPYNSPLHF.

This clone was detected once. The chain carries TRBV29-1 and TRBJ2-1, with a tentative D call TRBD2 (6 bases). Germline V gene lookup returns CDR1 SQVTM and CDR2 ANQGSEA. The CDR3 consists of 16 residues. Trimming removed 2 bases at V and 2 bases at J, with 16 bases between. Here the CDR3 DNA reads TGCAGCGTTGAACCGGTACTGCGGGGTGCCTACAATGAGCAGTTCTTC. This encodes CSVEPVLRGAYNEQFF.

This clone was detected once. V gene TRBV30 combines with J gene TRBJ2-2; 14 nucleotides agree with TRBD2. Germline V gene data show CDR1 as GTSNPN and CDR2 as SVGIG (reference sequence). The CDR3 contains 17 residues. V was clipped by 3 bases and J by 6 bases; unmatched bases: 9. The CDR3 protein is CAWRTSGRAWYPGELFF. The DNA of the CDR3 is TGTGCCTGGAGGACTAGCGGGAGGGCCTGGTATCCCGGGGAGCTGTTTTTT.

The chain has TRBV29-1 and TRBJ1-1, with D perhaps matching TRBD1 (5 bases). Per the germline V gene, CDR1 is SQVTM and CDR2 is ANQGSEA. CDR3 size: 14 residues. V was cut by 5 bases and J by 2 bases, with 15 bases left in between. The CDR3 is CSVQGVTFNTEAFF. The DNA for the CDR3 is TGCAGCGTTCAGGGCGTGACATTTAACACTGAAGCTTTCTTT.

This clone was recorded only once. The chain combines TRBV11-2 with TRBJ2-7, with 7 bases matching TRBD1. After removal of 5 bases from V and 2 bases from J, the junction contained 9 bases not matched to a gene. Germline assignment: CDR1 SGHAT and CDR2 FQNNGV. The CDR3 loop spans 15 amino acids. The CDR3 nucleotides are TGTGCCAGCAGCCTTAAGGCCCAGGGGGCCTACGAGCAGTACTTC. This gives the protein CASSLKAQGAYEQYF.

The rearrangement uses TRBV30 and TRBJ1-5; no clear D. CDR3 size: 15 residues. In germline, CDR1 is GTSNPN, CDR2 SVGIG (reference sequence). Trimming pared 0 bases from V and 6 bases from J, leaving 15 bases between. In nucleotides, the CDR3 is TGTGCCTGGAGTGTACGAGAGAGGAGGGCTCAGCCCCAGCATTTT. Translation gives CAWSVRERRAQPQHF.

The count of this clone is one. This chain joins TRBV30 and TRBJ1-5; 10 bases are a match to TRBD1. The CDR3 loop spans 14 amino acids. The V gene's germline CDR1 is GTSNPN and CDR2 SVGIG (reference sequence). V dropped 3 bases and J dropped 5; count of bases not matched to a gene: 4. The CDR3 DNA reads as TGTGCCTGGAGGCCGACAGGGGGCTATCAGCCCCAGCATTTT. Encoded protein: CAWRPTGGYQPQHF.